The 24 T cell receptor beta chains below come from one sample, sequenced in a study of immune characteristics of hereditary and idiopathic chronic pancreatitis. Clones were sequenced by immunoSEQ multiplex PCR, and TCRdb holds only the in-frame ones, with some missing. In the table there are about 2,000 clones, around 74% of which are singletons. Patients having total pancreatectomy with islet autotransplantation provided the chronic pancreatitis pancreas tissue. Sequencing used pancreas tissue with hereditary chronic pancreatitis. The source of these receptors is a human donor with chronic pancreatitis.

The rearrangement joins TRBV28 to TRBJ2-5, with a tentative D call TRBD2 (7 bases). Germline loops: CDR1 MDHEN, CDR2 SYDVKM. The CDR3 is made up of 13 amino acids. V was trimmed by 3 bases and J by 5 bases, leaving 10 bases between them. The CDR3 protein is CASSLGGGETQYF. The CDR3 bases are TGTGCCAGCAGTTTGGGAGGGGGGGAGACCCAGTACTTC.

This chain connects TRBV6-5 to TRBJ2-1; D perhaps matches TRBD2 (7 bases). The CDR3 is made up of 13 amino acids. The ends were cut back, 8 bases at V and 4 bases at J, with 12 bases in the middle. Germline values: CDR1 MNHEY, CDR2 SVGAGI. In DNA, the CDR3 is TGTGCCAGCTCGAGGGGGGGGTACAATGAGCAGTTCTTC. Translated, it gives CASSRGGYNEQFF.

This clone has a handful of counts. This sequence joins TRBV5-5 and TRBJ2-3; the match to TRBD1 covers 7 bases. The germline CDR1 and CDR2 sequences are SGHKS and YYEKEE (reference sequence). CDR3 length: 16 amino acids. The V gene end was trimmed by 2 bases and the J gene end by 0 bases; junction bases not matched to a gene: 6. The chain's CDR3 is CASSFYEGASTDTQYF. The CDR3 DNA reads as TGTGCCAGCAGCTTTTACGAGGGGGCTAGCACAGATACGCAGTATTTT.

The chain joins TRBV6-5 to TRBJ1-1; D ambiguous. CDR3 length equals 13 residues. Trimming shortened V by 8 bases and J by 2 bases, and 12 bases separated the two germline ends. Looked up from germline, CDR1 is MNHEY and CDR2 is SVGAGI. CDR3 residues: CASADRPNTEAFF. In nucleotides, the CDR3 is TGTGCCAGCGCCGACCGGCCCAACACTGAAGCTTTCTTT.

This rearrangement joins TRBV6-4 to TRBJ1-6; 8 nucleotides align to TRBD1. CDR1 and CDR2 (germline): MRHNA, SNTAGT. V was pared by 3 bases and J by 6 bases, with 7 bases of the junction left unmatched. The CDR3 spans 16 residues. CDR3 loop: CASSELSDRVNSPLHF. The CDR3 DNA is TGTGCCAGCAGTGAACTGTCGGACAGGGTTAATTCACCCCTCCACTTT.

The genes are TRBV19 and TRBJ2-7; TRBD2 aligns across 11 bases. The CDR3 runs to 13 residues. The V gene end was trimmed by 9 bases and the J gene end by 2 bases; junction bases not matched to a gene: 3. Germline lookup yields CDR1 LNHDA and CDR2 SQIVND (reference sequence). The CDR3 sequence is CASGTSGTYEQYF. CDR3 DNA sequence: TGTGCCAGCGGGACTAGCGGAACCTACGAGCAGTACTTC.

The V and J genes are TRBV3-1 (or the pseudogene TRBV3-2) and TRBJ2-5; 7 nucleotides align to TRBD2. The CDR3 extends over 14 amino acids. Losses at the gene ends were 1 base for V and 4 bases for J; bases not matched to a gene: 3. Germline loops: CDR1 LGHDT, CDR2 YNNKEL (reference sequence). The CDR3 region is CASSQGASGETQYF. CDR3 bases: TGTGCCAGCAGCCAAGGTGCTAGCGGAGAGACCCAGTACTTC.

The chain employs TRBV18 and TRBJ1-4; D unresolved. The CDR3 loop spans 15 amino acids. Trimming removed 4 bases at V and 0 bases at J, with 9 bases between. Germline lookup yields CDR1 KGHSH and CDR2 LQKENI. The CDR3 region has the DNA TGTGCCAGCTCACTTGACGGTGCAACTAATGAAAAACTGTTTTTT. This sequence encodes CASSLDGATNEKLFF.

This sequence joins TRBV10-3 and TRBJ2-3, with a weak D call TRBD2 (6 bases). The CDR3 extends over 16 amino acids. Germline loops: CDR1 ENHRY, CDR2 SYGVKD. Trimming took 10 bases from V and 2 from J, leaving 22 bases between them. The CDR3 bases are TGTGCCACCGGAAGTAGGGACTTTAGTTACACAGATACGCAGTATTTT. It translates to CATGSRDFSYTDTQYF.

This clone was counted only a few times. The CDR3 DNA sequence: TGTGCCAGCAGTGAACAGGGCCCCACCGCTGAAGCTTTCTTT. It specifies CASSEQGPTAEAFF. This rearrangement joins TRBV2 to TRBJ1-1, with D possibly being TRBD1 (5 bases). This CDR3 has 14 amino acids. Trimming took off 2 bases at V and 6 bases at J, with 13 bases between the two ends. Germline V CDR1 and CDR2: SNHLY, FYNNEI.

This clone has only a few counts. The chain couples TRBV6-1 to TRBJ1-5; D remains ambiguous. V lost 0 bases and J lost 6, with 6 bases in between. The germline V gene encodes CDR1 MNHNS and CDR2 SASEGT. This CDR3 spans 13 amino acids. Written as DNA, the CDR3 is TGTGCCAGCAGTGAAGCGGTAGGTCAGCCCCAGCATTTT. This sequence encodes CASSEAVGQPQHF.

V usage is TRBV19 and J usage is TRBJ2-7; D remains ambiguous. V dropped 9 bases and J dropped 0 bases, with 12 bases sitting between them. The germline V gene has CDR1 LNHDA and CDR2 SQIVND (reference sequence). CDR3 length: 13 residues. The DNA of the CDR3 is TGTGCCAGCGCCGTAAGAAGCTCCTACGAGCAGTACTTC. This gives the protein CASAVRSSYEQYF.

The chain employs TRBV5-6 and TRBJ2-7; 10 bases align to TRBD2. Germline CDR1 is SGHDT and CDR2 is YYEEEE. This CDR3 comprises 19 residues. J lost 1 base, V lost 0 bases, and 13 bases had no gene match. This chain's CDR3 is CASSLGNGLAAKTSYEQYF. In nucleotides, the CDR3 is TGTGCCAGCAGCTTGGGGAATGGACTAGCGGCCAAAACTTCCTACGAGCAGTACTTC.

V is TRBV6-5 and J is TRBJ2-5, with D unresolved. CDR1 and CDR2 (germline): MNHEY, SVGAGI. This CDR3 region has 13 residues. Trimming stripped 1 base from V and 5 bases from J, with 8 bases between. The CDR3 reads CASSYLGSETQYF. The CDR3, as DNA: TGTGCCAGCAGTTACTTGGGCTCGGAGACCCAGTACTTC.

This chain uses TRBV4-1 with TRBJ2-7, with a weak D call TRBD2 (6 bases). The CDR3 consists of 17 residues. Germline values: CDR1 MGHRA, CDR2 YSYEKL. V was cut by 1 base and J by 3 bases, with 19 bases left in between. As DNA, the CDR3 is TGCGCCAGCAGCCAAGCAGTAGCGGCCAGGAGCGACTACGAGCAGTACTTC. Amino acids: CASSQAVAARSDYEQYF.

The chain has TRBV28 and TRBJ2-5, with D unclear. The germline V gene encodes CDR1 MDHEN and CDR2 SYDVKM. The CDR3 totals 11 residues. Trimming pared 5 bases from V and 13 bases from J, leaving 14 bases between. Written as DNA, the CDR3 is TGTGCCAGCAGTCCTCCCGGACCCATGTACTTC. This codes for CASSPPGPMYF.

The V gene is TRBV4-2, the J gene TRBJ2-1; 7 bases match TRBD2. Germline CDR1 is LGHNA and CDR2 is YNFKEQ. The CDR3 sequence is 17 residues long. Trimming at V came to 0 bases and at J to 7 bases, leaving 12 bases not matched to a gene. The CDR3 loop is CASSQDFGGSRENEQFF. The CDR3 nucleotides read TGTGCCAGCAGCCAAGATTTCGGCGGGAGCCGAGAGAATGAGCAGTTCTTC.

Written as DNA, the CDR3 is TGTGCCAGTAGAGAGGGGGGGAGGGAGCTGTTTTTT. Its protein is CASREGGRELFF. V gene TRBV19 combines with J gene TRBJ2-2; D possibly corresponds to TRBD2 (7 bases). V lost 6 bases to trimming and J lost 9 bases, with 11 bases between them. CDR3 length equals 12 residues. CDR1 and CDR2 (germline): LNHDA, SQIVND (reference sequence).

With respect to this clone: Within the sample, other DNA sequences also encode this same CDR3. The genes are TRBV7-8 and TRBJ2-2; D is possibly TRBD2 (7 bases). CDR1 SGHVS and CDR2 FQNEAQ come from the germline V gene. The CDR3 runs to 14 residues. Trimming took 7 bases from V and 6 from J, leaving 15 bases between them. CDR3 in DNA: TGTGCCAGCAAGGGGGGGAGGGTGGCCGGGGAGCTGTTTTTT. This gives the protein CASKGGRVAGELFF. The complete variable domain, with remaining parts taken from reference TRBV7-8 and TRBJ2-2, reads GAGVSQSPRYKVAKRGQDVALRCDPISGHVSLFWYQQALGQGPEFLTYFQNEAQLDKSGLPSDRFFAERPEGSVSTLKIQRTQQEDSAVYLCASKGGRVAGELFFGEGSRLTVL.

This chain uses TRBV11-3 with TRBJ2-1; D is uncertain. CDR1 and CDR2 (germline): SGHNT, YENEEA. V gave up 0 bases and J gave up 6 bases, with 3 bases separating them. This CDR3 region has 12 residues. The CDR3 DNA is TGTGCCAGCAGCTTAGACAGCAATGAGCAGTTCTTC. Amino acid sequence: CASSLDSNEQFF.

The V and J genes are TRBV9 and TRBJ1-4; D might be TRBD1 (6 bases). V lost 4 bases and J lost 5, with 18 bases in between. This CDR3 has 16 residues. The V gene's germline CDR1 is SGDLS and CDR2 YYNGEE. CDR3 in amino acids: CASSQNSGTQNEKLFF. The CDR3 nucleotides read TGTGCCAGCAGCCAAAACTCCGGGACACAAAATGAAAAACTGTTTTTT. The full variable domain, with the rest looked up from reference TRBV9 and TRBJ1-4, is DSGVTQTPKHLITATGQRVTLRCSPRSGDLSVYWYQQSLDQGLQFLIQYYNGEERAKGNILERFSAQQFPDLHSELNLSSLELGDSALYFCASSQNSGTQNEKLFFGSGTQLSVL.

The V call is TRBV2, the J call TRBJ1-6, with TRBD1 matching over 11 bases. J was trimmed by 4 bases and V by 9 bases; bases with no gene match: 8. From germline, CDR1 is SNHLY and CDR2 FYNNEI. The CDR3 extends over 16 amino acids. CDR3 residues: CARRDRGSPYNSPLHF. The CDR3 nucleotides are TGTGCCAGACGGGACAGGGGGTCTCCTTATAATTCACCCCTCCACTTT.

The V call is TRBV27, the J call TRBJ1-5; D is perhaps TRBD1 (6 bases). The CDR3 runs to 15 residues. The V gene's germline CDR1 is MNHEY and CDR2 SMNVEV (reference sequence). Trimming removed 7 bases from V and 7 bases from J, with 20 bases in between. CDR3 in DNA: TGTGCCAGCAATCCCAAAGGGGGGGTAAGACAGCCCCAGCATTTT. Translating it yields CASNPKGGVRQPQHF.

The V call is TRBV5-1, the J call TRBJ2-7; TRBD2 matches at 11 bases. Germline-derived CDR1 and CDR2 are SGHRS and YFSETQ. This CDR3 has 20 residues. V gave up 0 bases and J gave up 0 bases; unmatched junction bases: 14. The CDR3 here is CASSLEIPLAGEEISYEQYF. For the CDR3, the DNA is TGCGCCAGCAGCTTGGAAATCCCACTAGCGGGAGAAGAAATCTCCTACGAGCAGTACTTC.